The sample holds a few counts of the clone carrying this T cell receptor (beta chain). Its specificity is unknown. This record belongs to a study of blood T cells in healthy people across ages. Study-wide results and limits: Higher naive T cell percentage went strongly together with higher TCR beta diversity.

A second PCR, run for roughly 7 to 11 cycles, used a sample-barcoded 5' primer plus a J-beta primer mix. Every sample gave at least 3 million paired-end reads containing CDR3. TCRdb called the 5' RACE reads again in MiXCR, with one record for every CDR3 protein. The table records about 930,000 distinct CDR3 sequences, under 35% of them present only once. V lost 5 bases to trimming and J lost 0 bases, with 8 bases between them. Per the germline V gene, CDR1 is LGHNT and CDR2 is FRNRAP. The CDR3 runs 14 residues. The same sample was also used in a study of T cells of mothers and their children. That source notes: Donation came from a few healthy Caucasian mothers together with their six children.

The sequencing sample was made of blood. The chain recombines TRBV12-5 with TRBJ2-1; D is unclear. This clonotype was obtained from a woman in her forties in good health. In DNA form, the CDR3 reads TGTGCTAGTGGTCCCGGAAGCTCCTACAATGAGCAGTTCTTC. Translating gives CASGPGSSYNEQFF.